This T cell receptor (beta chain) derives from a study of beta chain features in type 1 diabetes. In the study overall: The number of sorted cells examined across all samples was some 98,000,000. Findings and caveats of the study: cDNA sequencing could over-represent cells with high TCR expression. In every one of the four CD4+ subsets, TCRB CDR3s were moderately but significantly shorter in Type 1 diabetes patients. Junctions at VDJ sites from type 1 diabetes patients had fewer insertions and more deletions.

The authors took one heparinised blood draw, averaging roughly 120 mL, from each donor. Every bit of the isolated RNA underwent reverse transcription, so sequencing read expressed TCRB transcripts. Sequenced by immunoSEQ multiplex PCR; TCRdb stores in-frame clones only, minus some. The table records 640,000 or so clones, 10% to 15% of them present only once. Turning to this clone: The antigen remains unidentified.

Germline V CDR1 and CDR2: SEHNR, FQNEAQ (reference sequence). V lost 7 bases to trimming and J lost 5 bases, with 7 bases between them. CDR3 length: 11 amino acids. Sequencing used naive CD4+ T cells from blood. The sequence was collected from a man aged 18 to 29 with type 1 diabetes. V and J are TRBV7-9 and TRBJ2-3; the D is unclear. The CDR3 nucleotides are TGTGCCAGCACCGCCCTAGATACGCAGTATTTT. Protein sequence: CASTALDTQYF.